These 25 T cell receptor beta chains originate from one sample sequenced in a study of blood T cell repertoires in COVID-19. Generated by immunoSEQ multiplex PCR, the TCRdb table keeps only in-frame clones and is missing some. This repertoire shows over 100,000 clones, roughly nine tenths found once; its top ten account for roughly 6%. Sequenced: peripheral blood. The source of these receptors is a human donor in a cohort sampled during active COVID-19.

CDR3 amino acids: CASSPKDTSSTDTQYF. In nucleotides, the CDR3 is TGCGCCAGCAGCCCCAAGGACACCTCGAGCACAGATACGCAGTATTTT. The chain is built from TRBV5-1 and TRBJ2-3, with D perhaps TRBD1 (5 bases). The CDR3 runs 16 residues. The V gene's germline CDR1 is SGHRS and CDR2 YFSETQ. The germline V and J ends were trimmed by 4 bases and 0 bases, with 15 bases remaining between them.

The rearrangement uses TRBV27 and TRBJ1-4; the D gene is possibly TRBD1 (5 bases). With 5 bases removed from V and 5 bases from J, the gap between germline ends came to 15 bases. Germline V CDR1 and CDR2: MNHEY, SMNVEV (reference sequence). The length of the CDR3 is 15 residues. The CDR3 region has the DNA TGTGCCAGCAGTAGACTAGGGGCGTCGAATGAAAAACTGTTTTTT. Protein: CASSRLGASNEKLFF.

This rearrangement joins TRBV5-1 to TRBJ2-7, with 8 bases lining up with TRBD2. The CDR3 is 14 residues long. Germline values: CDR1 SGHRS, CDR2 YFSETQ. V lost 0 bases, J lost 7 bases, and 6 bases stayed unmatched. Written as DNA, the CDR3 is TGCGCCAGCAGCTTGGCGGGAGGGCCGGGGGAGCAGTACTTC. This sequence encodes CASSLAGGPGEQYF.

V gene TRBV30 combines with J gene TRBJ2-1; 8 positions match TRBD1. V trimming: 5 bases; J trimming: 3 bases; junction bases outside the gene matches: 12. Germline CDR1 and CDR2: GTSNPN and SVGIG (reference sequence). The CDR3 is 16 residues long. The CDR3 spells CAWGPKTGAHYNEQFF. The CDR3, as DNA: TGTGCCTGGGGCCCTAAGACAGGGGCTCACTACAATGAGCAGTTCTTC.

The CDR3 loop reads CASSSSDRLYEQYF. The CDR3 DNA follows: TGTGCCAGCAGTTCCAGCGACAGGCTCTACGAGCAGTACTTC. The chain combines TRBV5-4 with TRBJ2-7, with D possibly being TRBD1 (6 bases). Germline-derived CDR1 and CDR2 are SGHNT and YYREEE (reference sequence). The V end was cut by 5 bases, the J end by 3 bases, with 15 bases between. The CDR3 length is 14 residues.

The genes are TRBV7-2 and TRBJ2-5; no firm D call. Germline V CDR1 and CDR2: SGHTA, FQGNSA. With 1 base removed from V and 5 bases from J, the gap between germline ends came to 17 bases. CDR3 size: 16 residues. DNA of the CDR3: TGTGCCAGCAGCTTAGGGTTTGCTAGGCCCTCCGAGACCCAGTACTTC. As protein: CASSLGFARPSETQYF.

The chain has TRBV14 and TRBJ2-1; 8 bases are shared with TRBD1. V was pared by 0 bases and J by 9 bases, with 7 bases of the junction left unmatched. In germline, CDR1 is SGHDN, CDR2 FVKESK. This CDR3 has 15 residues. The DNA of the CDR3 is TGTGCCAGCAGCCAAGATTGGACAGGGAACGGTGAGCAGTTCTTC. It codes for CASSQDWTGNGEQFF.

Turning to this clone: At one end, the junction sequence differs from germline, possibly due to a read error. The chain joins TRBV5-8 to TRBJ1-4; TRBD1 matches 9 bases. There are 14 residues in the CDR3. Germline V lookup: CDR1 SGHTS, CDR2 YDEGEE. CDR3 loop: CASSSGTGYEKLLF. DNA for the CDR3: TGTGCCAGCAGCTCCGGGACAGGGTATGAAAAGCTGCTTTTT.

V and J are TRBV5-4 and TRBJ1-2, with 8 bases matching TRBD1. V was clipped by 4 bases and J by 6 bases; unmatched bases: 5. In germline, CDR1 is SGHNT, CDR2 YYREEE (reference sequence). CDR3 size: 13 residues. Here the CDR3 DNA reads TGTGCCAGCAGCGCCCGACAGGGGAATGGCTACACCTTC. Translated: CASSARQGNGYTF.

The V call is TRBV28, the J call TRBJ2-2; 10 nucleotides agree with TRBD2. Per the germline V gene, CDR1 is MDHEN and CDR2 is SYDVKM. The V gene end was trimmed by 8 bases and the J gene end by 1 base; junction bases not matched to a gene: 10. This CDR3 comprises 17 residues. The DNA for the CDR3 is TGTGCCAGCTCCCCGGGACTAGCGACCCGGAACACCGGGGAGCTGTTTTTT. This sequence encodes CASSPGLATRNTGELFF.

The chain is built from TRBV30 and TRBJ2-7, with 8 bases fitting TRBD2. Germline V lookup: CDR1 GTSNPN, CDR2 SVGIG (reference sequence). This CDR3 region has 14 residues. The J segment lost 4 bases and the V segment lost 2 bases, leaving 7 bases of the junction unmatched. The CDR3 nucleotides read TGTGCCTGGAGTAGGAGCGGGAGTTTATACGAGCAGTACTTC. It codes for CAWSRSGSLYEQYF.

The chain joins TRBV7-6 to TRBJ2-7; tentative D call: TRBD2 (6 bases). The CDR3 consists of 15 residues. The germline V gene encodes CDR1 SGHVS and CDR2 FNYEAQ. V was pared by 3 bases and J by 5 bases, with 17 bases between. This chain's CDR3 is CASSFKGGMRDEQYF. Written as DNA, the CDR3 is TGTGCCAGCAGCTTTAAGGGAGGTATGAGGGACGAGCAGTACTTC.

The chain employs TRBV4-2 and TRBJ2-1, with 9 bases aligning to TRBD2. Germline lookup yields CDR1 LGHNA and CDR2 YNFKEQ. The CDR3 totals 15 residues. Germline trimming cut 1 base from V and 8 bases from J; bases unmatched to any gene: 6. Here the CDR3 DNA reads TGTGCCAGCAGCCAAGGCGGGAGGGGGGCTGATGAGCAGTTCTTC. Amino acid sequence: CASSQGGRGADEQFF.

This chain links TRBV28 with TRBJ1-3; 7 nucleotides match TRBD1. There are 15 residues in the CDR3. Trimming removed 8 bases from V and 3 bases from J; junction bases left unmatched: 10. Germline CDR1 is MDHEN and CDR2 is SYDVKM. CDR3 sequence: CASSLRQGGGNTIYF. The CDR3, as DNA: TGTGCCAGCTCTTTAAGACAGGGTGGTGGAAACACCATATATTTT.

The chain combines TRBV7-9 with TRBJ2-1; maybe TRBD1 (6 bases). The V end was cut by 5 bases, the J end by 10 bases, with 18 bases between. The length of the CDR3 is 14 residues. Germline loops: CDR1 SEHNR, CDR2 FQNEAQ (reference sequence). The CDR3 is CASSPSSTGSEQFF. CDR3 sequence (DNA): TGTGCCAGCAGCCCCTCATCCACAGGGAGCGAGCAGTTCTTC.

The chain links TRBV7-2 to TRBJ2-7; TRBD2 aligns across 7 bases. This CDR3 is built from 15 residues. Germline CDR1 and CDR2: SGHTA and FQGNSA. J gave up 0 bases and V 7 bases, and 9 bases lay outside the gene matches. This CDR3 reads CASTPSGGGSYEQYF. CDR3 DNA sequence: TGTGCCAGCACCCCCTCGGGGGGTGGCTCCTACGAGCAGTACTTC.

A single count supports this clone. V gene TRBV6-5 combines with J gene TRBJ1-5, with D perhaps matching TRBD1 (6 bases). The V end lost 6 bases, the J end lost 2 bases, and 11 bases lay between the germline ends. CDR1 is MNHEY, CDR2 SVGAGI, per germline. There are 14 residues in the CDR3. The CDR3 bases are TGTGCCAGCAGCATGGGGGCGGGCAATCAGCCCCAGCATTTT. Translation: CASSMGAGNQPQHF.

The CDR3 reads CASIYGQGGLYGYTF. The CDR3 nucleotides read TGTGCCAGCATTTACGGACAGGGAGGCTTGTATGGCTACACCTTC. The J gene is TRBJ1-2, the V gene TRBV28, with TRBD1 matching over 8 bases. Germline CDR1 MDHEN, CDR2 SYDVKM. The V gene end was trimmed by 7 bases and the J gene end by 5 bases; junction bases not matched to a gene: 12. The CDR3 is 15 residues long.

The V call is TRBV4-1, the J call TRBJ2-5; D may be TRBD1 (6 bases). This CDR3 is 14 amino acids long. The V gene lost 1 base and the J gene lost 3 bases, with 9 bases spanning the gap. Germline V lookup: CDR1 MGHRA, CDR2 YSYEKL. CDR3 in DNA: TGCGCCAGCAGCCAAGTAACAGGGAAAGAGACCCAGTACTTC. Translating it yields CASSQVTGKETQYF.

This clone was detected only a few times. The V call is TRBV5-1, the J call TRBJ1-5, with D possibly being TRBD1 (6 bases). The germline V gene encodes CDR1 SGHRS and CDR2 YFSETQ. Trimming stripped 5 bases from V and 6 bases from J, with 15 bases between. This CDR3 is built from 14 residues. CDR3 amino acids: CASRAGEFGQPQHF. The CDR3 DNA follows: TGCGCCAGCAGGGCAGGGGAATTCGGTCAGCCCCAGCATTTT.

This chain links TRBV19 with TRBJ2-5, with a weak D call TRBD2 (6 bases). V was shortened by 10 bases and J by 4 bases, with 19 bases between the two germline ends. This CDR3 is 14 amino acids long. Germline CDR1 reads LNHDA; CDR2 reads SQIVND (reference sequence). CDR3 nucleotides: TGTGCCACCCGCCCCGTTGGGGGAGGAGAGACCCAGTACTTC. This gives the protein CATRPVGGGETQYF.

V and J are TRBV6-5 and TRBJ1-1; the D is unclear. The CDR3 consists of 12 residues. Germline-derived CDR1 and CDR2 are MNHEY and SVGAGI. V lost 0 bases to trimming and J lost 7 bases, with 6 bases between them. CDR3 in amino acids: CASSYSRGEAFF. As DNA, the CDR3 is TGTGCCAGCAGTTACTCACGGGGTGAAGCTTTCTTT.

The chain has TRBV5-4 and TRBJ2-3; 11 bases line up with TRBD2. The CDR3 is 16 residues long. CDR1 and CDR2 (germline): SGHNT, YYREEE (reference sequence). The J segment lost 5 bases and the V segment lost 1 base, leaving 6 bases of the junction unmatched. CDR3 residues: CASSLIAGGQGDTQYF. The CDR3 nucleotides are TGTGCCAGCAGCTTGATAGCGGGGGGGCAAGGAGATACGCAGTATTTT. Full variable domain (missing parts from reference TRBV5-4 and TRBJ2-3): ETGVTQSPTHLIKTRGQQVTLRCSSQSGHNTVSWYQQALGQGPQFIFQYYREEENGRGNFPPRFSGLQFPNYSSELNVNALELDDSALYLCASSLIAGGQGDTQYFGPGTRLTVL.

The chain couples TRBV9 to TRBJ2-7; TRBD1 might be the D (6 bases). V lost 0 bases, J lost 0 bases, and 7 bases lay in between. CDR1 and CDR2 from the germline V gene are SGDLS and YYNGEE. The CDR3 has 14 amino acids. CDR3 sequence: CASSVEDSSYEQYF. For the CDR3, the DNA is TGTGCCAGCAGCGTAGAGGACAGCTCCTACGAGCAGTACTTC.

The chain couples TRBV30 to TRBJ1-1, with no clear D. The CDR3 has 11 amino acids. Germline V CDR1 and CDR2: GTSNPN, SVGIG (reference sequence). V lost 0 bases, J lost 8 bases, and 7 bases lay in between. The CDR3 loop reads CAWSVRGEAFF. CDR3 nucleotides: TGTGCCTGGAGTGTACGGGGAGAAGCTTTCTTT.